In this sample, the clone carrying this TCR beta chain turned up a few times. This entry comes from a study of cytomegalovirus exposure and HLA in healthy donors. V lost 1 base and J 0 bases, leaving 7 bases between the germline ends. This CDR3 contains 14 residues. Germline CDR1 is SGHRS and CDR2 is YFSETQ. The PCR ran on 60 Vbeta and 13 Jbeta primers. Here immunoSEQ multiplex PCR was the method, and the copy in TCRdb shows in-frame clones only, minus some. The sample lists 100,000 or so clones, 74% occurring once. The gene calls are TRBV5-1 and TRBJ1-2, with D perhaps TRBD1 (5 bases). The sequenced sample was PBMCs. The source is a man over 45 in good health and CMV-seropositive. CDR3 bases: TGCGCCAGCAGCTTGCGGGGGGCTAACTATGGCTACACCTTC. It encodes CASSLRGANYGYTF.